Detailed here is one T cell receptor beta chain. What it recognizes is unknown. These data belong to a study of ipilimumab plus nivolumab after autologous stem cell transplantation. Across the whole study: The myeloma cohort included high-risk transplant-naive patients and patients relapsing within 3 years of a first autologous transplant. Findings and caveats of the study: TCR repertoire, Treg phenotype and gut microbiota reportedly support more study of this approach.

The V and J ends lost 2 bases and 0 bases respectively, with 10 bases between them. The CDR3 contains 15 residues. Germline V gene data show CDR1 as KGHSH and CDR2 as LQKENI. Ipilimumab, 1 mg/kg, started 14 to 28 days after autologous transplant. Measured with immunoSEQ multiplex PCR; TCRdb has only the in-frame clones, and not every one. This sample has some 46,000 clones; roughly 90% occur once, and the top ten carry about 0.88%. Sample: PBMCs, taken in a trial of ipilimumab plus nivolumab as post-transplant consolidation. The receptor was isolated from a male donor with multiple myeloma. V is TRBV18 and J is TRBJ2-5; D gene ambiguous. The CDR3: CASSPYRADQETQYF. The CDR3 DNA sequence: TGTGCCAGCTCACCATATCGGGCGGACCAAGAGACCCAGTACTTC.